This is a list of T cell receptor beta chains from one sample in a study of blood T cell repertoires in COVID-19. The repertoire was sequenced with immunoSEQ multiplex PCR; TCRdb's copy has only in-frame clones and lacks some. The sample contains 200,000 to 250,000 clones, 70% to 90% of which appear only once. Sequenced: peripheral blood. The receptors were gathered from a man aged 60 to 75 with acute or convalescent COVID-19. CDR3s include the opening cysteine and the closing phenylalanine or tryptophan. The order of the fields is J gene, D gene, V gene, clone size, CDR3 protein, CDR3 DNA. A D gene is named only where the DNA matches it firmly. Only part of the rows carry a size: once, few, many, or a class if the clone is expanded.

TRBJ2-7 | . | TRBV2 | few | CASRRGLGYEQYF | TGTGCCAGCAGGCGGGGGCTAGGCTACGAGCAGTACTTC
TRBJ1-2 | . | TRBV28 | . | CASSPPDRTYGYTF | TGTGCCAGCAGTCCCCCTGACAGGACCTATGGCTACACCTTC
TRBJ1-1 | . | TRBV6-2/TRBV6-3 | . | CASSYSGREDTEAFF | TGTGCCAGCAGTTACTCAGGCAGGGAAGACACTGAAGCTTTCTTT
TRBJ2-3 | . | TRBV6-2/TRBV6-3 | . | CASSNVGRGDTQYF | TGTGCCAGCAGCAATGTGGGCCGGGGAGATACGCAGTATTTT
TRBJ1-2 | . | TRBV24-1 | . | CATSDSSGTTFYGYTF | TGTGCCACCAGTGATTCCTCCGGGACAACCTTCTATGGCTACACCTTC
TRBJ2-2 | . | TRBV30 | . | CAWMMQGLTGELFF | TGTGCCTGGATGATGCAGGGGTTAACCGGGGAGCTGTTTTTT
TRBJ2-2 | . | TRBV18 | . | CASSPRAGAGELFF | TGTGCCAGCTCACCAAGGGCAGGGGCCGGGGAGCTGTTTTTT
TRBJ1-1 | . | TRBV30 | few | CAWTSPQGRTEAFF | TGTGCCTGGACCTCCCCACAGGGAAGGACTGAAGCTTTCTTT
TRBJ1-5 | TRBD1 | TRBV6-2/TRBV6-3 | . | CASSYSNRDRGFGNQPQHF | TGTGCCAGCAGTTACTCGAACCGGGACAGGGGGTTCGGCAATCAGCCCCAGCATTTT
TRBJ2-7 | . | TRBV28 | few | CASDRRVFSYEQYF | TGTGCCAGTGACCGGCGGGTTTTCTCCTACGAGCAGTACTTC
TRBJ2-1 | TRBD2 | TRBV2 | . | CASFLAGGPGIYNEQFF | TGTGCCAGCTTTCTAGCGGGAGGGCCCGGGATATACAATGAGCAGTTCTTC
TRBJ2-1 | TRBD2 | TRBV27 | few | CASSPTLAGGPLEQFF | TGTGCCAGCAGTCCTACTCTAGCGGGAGGGCCGCTTGAGCAGTTCTTC
TRBJ2-7 | TRBD2 | TRBV25-1 | . | CASSEGTSGYEQYF | TGTGCCAGCAGTGAAGGGACTAGCGGCTACGAGCAGTACTTC
TRBJ2-7 | . | TRBV7-2 | . | CASTRRGGVSEQYF | TGTGCCAGCACCCGTCGGGGTGGTGTGAGCGAGCAGTACTTC
TRBJ2-7 | . | TRBV11-2 | . | CASSLGLAYEQYF | TGTGCCAGCAGCTTAGGTCTTGCCTACGAGCAGTACTTC
TRBJ1-1 | . | TRBV7-8 | . | CASSSPDRPGTEAFF | TGTGCCAGCAGCTCACCAGACAGACCCGGGACTGAAGCTTTCTTT
TRBJ2-7 | . | TRBV6-5 | . | CTCGNHEQYF | TGTACCTGCGGCAACCACGAGCAGTACTTC
TRBJ2-1 | . | TRBV13 | . | CASSLAFRGIDEQFF | TGTGCCAGCAGCTTAGCTTTCAGGGGCATCGATGAGCAGTTCTTC
TRBJ2-1 | TRBD2 | TRBV5-1 | once | CASSLLAGSYNEQFF | TGCGCCAGCAGCTTACTAGCGGGCTCCTACAATGAGCAGTTCTTC
TRBJ1-3 | TRBD1 | TRBV12-5 | . | CASGQTGGSGNTIYF | TGTGCTAGTGGGCAGACAGGGGGCTCTGGAAACACCATATATTTT
TRBJ1-3 | . | TRBV10-3 | . | CAIRDRMGNTIYF | TGTGCCATCAGAGACAGGATGGGAAACACCATATATTTT
TRBJ2-3 | . | TRBV10-3 | once | CAISDPTYRGDTQYF | TGTGCCATCAGTGATCCGACTTACCGGGGAGATACGCAGTATTTT
TRBJ2-1 | TRBD2 | TRBV28 | once | CASSSSSGTTPVNEQFF | TGTGCCAGCAGTTCAAGCTCCGGGACTACCCCTGTAAATGAGCAGTTCTTC
TRBJ2-7 | TRBD1 | TRBV18 | . | CASSRPGQPYEQYF | TGTGCCAGCTCGCGGCCGGGACAGCCCTACGAGCAGTACTTC
TRBJ1-3 | TRBD1 | TRBV28 | . | CASSLGQAGNTIYF | TGTGCCAGCAGCTTAGGACAGGCTGGAAACACCATATATTTT
TRBJ2-5 | TRBD2 | TRBV24-1 | . | CATSPSGAQETQYF | TGTGCCACCAGTCCTAGCGGAGCCCAAGAGACCCAGTACTTC
TRBJ2-7 | TRBD1 | TRBV28 | . | CATSATSLSGQVSYEQYF | TGTGCCACCTCTGCAACTAGTCTTTCGGGACAGGTCTCCTACGAGCAGTACTTC
TRBJ1-3 | TRBD1 | TRBV6-5 | once | CASNGQGRSGNTIYF | TGTGCCAGCAACGGACAGGGACGCTCTGGAAACACCATATATTTT
TRBJ2-2 | . | TRBV9 | . | CASSFNTNTGELFF | TGTGCCAGCAGCTTTAATACGAACACCGGGGAGCTGTTTTTT
TRBJ2-7 | . | TRBV7-2 | . | CASSLAPGYGYEQYF | TGTGCCAGCAGCTTAGCACCCGGGTATGGGTACGAGCAGTACTTC
TRBJ2-3 | TRBD2 | TRBV7-3 | . | CASSPRRLAGAGAEDTQYF | TGTGCCAGCAGCCCGCGGAGACTAGCGGGAGCGGGGGCAGAGGATACGCAGTATTTT
TRBJ2-2 | TRBD2 | TRBV6-5 | . | CASSYPGTRSTGELFF | TGTGCCAGCAGTTACCCCGGGACTAGATCCACCGGGGAGCTGTTTTTT
TRBJ1-2 | . | TRBV5-1 | . | CASSESPGYNYGYTF | TGCGCCAGCAGCGAGTCGCCGGGGTATAACTATGGCTACACCTTC
TRBJ2-1 | TRBD2 | TRBV20-1 | . | CSASPTGTSGNNEQFF | TGCAGTGCTAGTCCAACCGGGACTAGCGGGAACAATGAGCAGTTCTTC
TRBJ2-3 | . | TRBV6-6 | . | CASITAGTDTQYF | TGTGCCAGCATTACTGCGGGCACAGATACGCAGTATTTT
TRBJ2-5 | TRBD1 | TRBV18 | . | CASSPPTGRETQYF | TGTGCCAGCTCACCACCGACAGGGAGAGAGACCCAGTACTTC
TRBJ2-1 | TRBD2 | TRBV11-2 | . | CASSLIQGLAESYNEQFF | TGTGCCAGCAGCTTAATACAGGGACTAGCGGAGTCCTACAATGAGCAGTTCTTC
TRBJ2-3 | TRBD1 | TRBV29-1 | . | CSVDWTGAADTQYF | TGCAGCGTTGATTGGACAGGGGCGGCAGATACGCAGTATTTT